A single sample is the source of the 25 T cell receptor beta chains below, sequenced in a study of graft-versus-host responses after intestinal transplantation. Assay used: immunoSEQ multiplex PCR; TCRdb lists only in-frame clones, some missing. Of about 14,000 clones in the sample, around three quarters were seen once. Once graft tissue had been processed, intraepithelial and lamina propria lymphocytes were released. Source: ileum tissue, taken roughly 28 days after intestinal transplant. The receptors here all came from a human patient who received an intestinal transplant, so some T cells may come from the graft donor.

This clone was observed a single time. CDR3 in amino acids: CAWARGQGANYGYTF. For the CDR3, the DNA is TGTGCCTGGGCAAGAGGACAGGGGGCAAACTATGGCTACACCTTC. V usage is TRBV30 and J usage is TRBJ1-2, with 11 bases identical to TRBD1. The CDR3 spans 15 residues. Trimming took 5 bases from V and 2 from J; bases not matched to a gene: 7. Germline V CDR1 and CDR2: GTSNPN, SVGIG (reference sequence).

V usage is TRBV2 and J usage is TRBJ2-7; 7 bases align to TRBD1. V shed 2 bases and J 3 bases; nucleotides not matched to a gene: 4. This CDR3 contains 14 residues. The germline V gene has CDR1 SNHLY and CDR2 FYNNEI. The CDR3 sequence is CASSERDRNYEQYV. CDR3 nucleotides: TGTGCCAGCAGTGAAAGGGACAGAAACTACGAGCAGTACGTC.

This CDR3 reads CASSSPFRVNTEAFF. The CDR3 DNA is TGTGCCAGCAGCTCTCCCTTCAGGGTGAACACTGAAGCTTTCTTT. This chain joins TRBV27 and TRBJ1-1; D is perhaps TRBD1 (5 bases). CDR1 MNHEY and CDR2 SMNVEV come from the germline V gene (reference sequence). V lost 6 bases, J lost 0 bases, and 14 bases lay in between. The CDR3 totals 15 residues.

V usage is TRBV7-2 and J usage is TRBJ1-2; no firm D call. The CDR3 sequence is 14 residues long. The germline CDR1 and CDR2 sequences are SGHTA and FQGNSA. The V gene lost 1 base and the J gene lost 1 base, with 7 bases spanning the gap. The CDR3 DNA is TGTGCCAGCAGCTTAGACTCCTTTAACTATGGCTACACCTTC. Amino acid sequence: CASSLDSFNYGYTF.

CDR3 in DNA: TGTGCCATCAGTGAGGGGAGCCCATACGAGCAGTACTTC. Translated, it gives CAISEGSPYEQYF. V usage is TRBV10-3 and J usage is TRBJ2-7, with D possibly matching TRBD2 (5 bases). Trimming left V 2 bases short and J 4 bases short, with 9 bases between. The CDR3 runs to 13 residues. Germline CDR1 and CDR2: ENHRY and SYGVKD.

The genes are TRBV27 and TRBJ2-7, with 12 nucleotides matching TRBD2. The CDR3 covers 17 residues. Per the germline V gene, CDR1 is MNHEY and CDR2 is SMNVEV (reference sequence). J gave up 2 bases and V 5 bases, and 10 bases lay outside the gene matches. The chain's CDR3 is CASSALPGLAGTYEQYF. Written as DNA, the CDR3 is TGTGCCAGCAGTGCCCTTCCGGGACTAGCGGGTACCTACGAGCAGTACTTC.

The table lists this clone with a count of one. J is TRBJ1-2 and V is TRBV5-3; no definite D call. TRBV5-3 counts as an open reading frame of uncertain function. The CDR3 contains 11 residues. V was cut by 1 base and J by 8 bases, with 6 bases left in between. The CDR3 DNA is TGTGCCAGAAGCTTGCACAGAGGCTACACCTTC. Translation gives CARSLHRGYTF.

This clone has only a few counts. CDR3 sequence (DNA): TGTGCCAGCTCACCAGTCAGAACAAATAATGAAAAACTGTTTTTT. Translation gives CASSPVRTNNEKLFF. This sequence joins TRBV18 and TRBJ1-4; D gene ambiguous. The CDR3 is made up of 15 amino acids. Germline-derived CDR1 and CDR2 are KGHSH and LQKENI. V shed 2 bases and J shed 4 bases, with 11 bases lying between them.

By frequency in the sample, this clone is medium-sized. This chain connects TRBV6-4 to TRBJ1-6, with D tentatively TRBD1 (5 bases). CDR1 is MRHNA, CDR2 SNTAGT, per germline. V was trimmed by 2 bases and J by 9 bases, leaving 11 bases between them. The length of the CDR3 is 14 residues. CDR3 in amino acids: CASSDQGGGSPLHF. CDR3 coding DNA: TGTGCCAGCAGTGACCAGGGAGGTGGTTCACCCCTCCACTTT.

The rearrangement joins TRBV7-6 to TRBJ2-5; TRBD1 might be the D (6 bases). CDR3 length: 15 residues. Germline V gene data show CDR1 as SGHVS and CDR2 as FNYEAQ. Trimming cost V 3 bases and J 0 bases, with 11 bases left between them. The CDR3 spells CASSFGTGHQETQYF. The CDR3 bases are TGTGCCAGCAGCTTTGGAACAGGGCACCAAGAGACCCAGTACTTC.

J is TRBJ2-1 and V is TRBV30, with D tentatively TRBD2 (5 bases). This CDR3 has 14 residues. Germline CDR1 GTSNPN, CDR2 SVGIG (reference sequence). Trimming removed 1 base at V and 6 bases at J, with 13 bases between. CDR3 sequence (DNA): TGTGCCTGGAGTGAAGGACTCGCGGGCAATGAGCAGTTCTTC. This gives the protein CAWSEGLAGNEQFF.

The chain carries TRBV5-4 and TRBJ1-2, with TRBD1 matching 9 bases. J gave up 1 base and V 4 bases, and 5 bases lay outside the gene matches. This CDR3 contains 15 residues. CDR1 is SGHNT, CDR2 YYREEE, per germline (reference sequence). The CDR3 DNA is TGTGCCAGCAGCCGGGACAGGGTTGGTAACTATGGCTACACCTTC. This gives the protein CASSRDRVGNYGYTF.

The genes are TRBV25-1 and TRBJ1-2, with a possible D match to TRBD1 (5 bases). The germline CDR1 and CDR2 sequences are MGHDK and SYGVNS. The CDR3 totals 15 residues. V dropped 0 bases and J dropped 7 bases, with 15 bases sitting between them. For the CDR3, the DNA is TGTGCCAGCAGTGAATATAGGAGGGGCGGGGGTGGCTACACCTTC. Translation gives CASSEYRRGGGGYTF.

This clone appeared once. The chain uses TRBV6-1 and TRBJ1-4; no clear D gene. The CDR3 contains 15 residues. Trimming took 0 bases from V and 8 from J, leaving 13 bases between them. The germline gives CDR1 MNHNS, CDR2 SASEGT. Written as DNA, the CDR3 is TGTGCCAGCAGTGAAGCGCCGGAGGGAAAGGAAAAACTGTTTTTT. Translation: CASSEAPEGKEKLFF.

A single count supports this clone. The CDR3 nucleotides read TGTGCCAGCTCACAAAATTGGGACAGGGGTTATTATAGCAATCAGCCCCAGCATTTT. Its translation is CASSQNWDRGYYSNQPQHF. The chain has TRBV18 and TRBJ1-5, with 10 bases identical to TRBD1. The V segment lost 4 bases and the J segment 0 bases; nucleotides outside the gene matches: 12. CDR1 is KGHSH, CDR2 LQKENI, per germline. The CDR3 totals 19 residues.

The gene calls are TRBV6-4 and TRBJ2-6; 8 bases map to TRBD2. The germline V gene encodes CDR1 MRHNA and CDR2 SNTAGT. The CDR3 loop spans 18 amino acids. With 0 bases clipped from V and 4 bases from J, the junction kept 8 bases outside the gene matches. CDR3 loop: CASSDSIGGGSGANVLTF. The CDR3 region has the DNA TGTGCCAGCAGTGACTCGATCGGGGGGGGATCCGGGGCCAACGTCCTGACTTTC.

This chain uses TRBV12-1 with TRBJ2-1; no DNA check was done on the table's D call, TRBD1. TRBV12-1 is a documented pseudogene. CDR3 size: 21 residues. The CDR3 region is CASSRLLIGQGYRRSYNEQFF. CDR3 bases: TGTGCCAGCAGCCGTCTTTTGATTGGACAGGGCTACCGAAGGTCCTACAATGAGCAGTTCTTC.

This clone was detected a few times. CDR3 in DNA: TGTGCCAGCAGGAGCCCAGGGGTAAAGATAAATCAGCCCCAGCATTTT. Its translation: CASRSPGVKINQPQHF. The chain has TRBV28 and TRBJ1-5; weak D call: TRBD1 (6 bases). Germline V lookup: CDR1 MDHEN, CDR2 SYDVKM. V was clipped by 6 bases and J by 4 bases, with 19 bases between them. The CDR3 is made up of 16 amino acids.

This clone was counted a single time. The rearrangement links TRBV19 to TRBJ1-1; D is unclear. V was cut by 0 bases and J by 4 bases, with 6 bases left in between. The CDR3 contains 13 residues. Germline V gives CDR1 LNHDA, CDR2 SQIVND (reference sequence). The CDR3 reads CASSIDGSTEAFF. DNA for the CDR3: TGTGCCAGTAGTATAGACGGGAGCACTGAAGCTTTCTTT.

This chain connects TRBV9 to TRBJ1-2, with a tentative D call TRBD1 (5 bases). The germline gives CDR1 SGDLS, CDR2 YYNGEE. Trimming shortened V by 0 bases and J by 2 bases, and 17 bases separated the two germline ends. The CDR3 sequence is 17 residues long. The CDR3 DNA is TGTGCCAGCAGCGTAGCGGGGATGGGGGGGAAGAACTATGGCTACACCTTC. Its translation is CASSVAGMGGKNYGYTF.

In its sample, this clone was seen a few times. The gene calls are TRBV11-2 and TRBJ2-3; TRBD1 agrees at 7 bases. The ends lost 5 bases at V and 2 bases at J; junction bases unmatched: 4. The CDR3 covers 14 residues. Germline V lookup: CDR1 SGHAT, CDR2 FQNNGV. The DNA for the CDR3 is TGTGCCAGCAGCCGAGGACAGGACACAGATACGCAGTATTTT. It is translated as CASSRGQDTDTQYF. The entire variable domain, with the rest obtained from reference TRBV11-2 and TRBJ2-3, is as follows: EAGVAQSPRYKIIEKRQSVAFWCNPISGHATLYWYQQILGQGPKLLIQFQNNGVVDDSQLPKDRFSAERLKGVDSTLKIQPAKLEDSAVYLCASSRGQDTDTQYFGPGTRLTVL.

The chain combines TRBV5-1 with TRBJ2-5; D may be TRBD1 (6 bases). The germline V and J ends were trimmed by 4 bases and 3 bases, with 10 bases remaining between them. The CDR3 is 13 amino acids. Germline V CDR1 and CDR2: SGHRS, YFSETQ. CDR3 sequence reads: CASSTGRKETQYF. CDR3 coding DNA: TGCGCCAGCAGCACAGGGCGGAAAGAGACCCAGTACTTC.

The chain links TRBV15 to TRBJ2-1; no firm D call. Germline-derived CDR1 and CDR2 are LNHNV and YYDKDF (reference sequence). CDR3 length: 12 residues. V lost 2 bases to trimming and J lost 4 bases, with 3 bases between them. In nucleotides, the CDR3 is TGTGCCACCAGCAGACTTTACAATGAGCAGTTCTTC. Protein: CATSRLYNEQFF.

The CDR3 DNA sequence: TGCGCCAGCAGCCAAGATACGATAACAGGGTTAACAGATACGCAGTATTTT. It yields the protein CASSQDTITGLTDTQYF. This rearrangement joins TRBV4-1 to TRBJ2-3; D perhaps matches TRBD1 (6 bases). Trimming cost V 0 bases and J 3 bases, with 16 bases left between them. CDR1 is MGHRA and CDR2 is YSYEKL in the germline V gene. This CDR3 spans 17 amino acids.

CDR3 protein: CASSQAGNQGGYTF. The CDR3 DNA reads as TGCGCCAGCAGCCAAGCAGGGAATCAGGGTGGCTACACCTTC. This sequence joins TRBV4-3 and TRBJ1-2; D might be TRBD1 (5 bases). The CDR3 has 14 residues. Trimming removed 1 base from V and 7 bases from J, with 13 bases in between. The germline gives CDR1 LGHNA, CDR2 YSLEER.